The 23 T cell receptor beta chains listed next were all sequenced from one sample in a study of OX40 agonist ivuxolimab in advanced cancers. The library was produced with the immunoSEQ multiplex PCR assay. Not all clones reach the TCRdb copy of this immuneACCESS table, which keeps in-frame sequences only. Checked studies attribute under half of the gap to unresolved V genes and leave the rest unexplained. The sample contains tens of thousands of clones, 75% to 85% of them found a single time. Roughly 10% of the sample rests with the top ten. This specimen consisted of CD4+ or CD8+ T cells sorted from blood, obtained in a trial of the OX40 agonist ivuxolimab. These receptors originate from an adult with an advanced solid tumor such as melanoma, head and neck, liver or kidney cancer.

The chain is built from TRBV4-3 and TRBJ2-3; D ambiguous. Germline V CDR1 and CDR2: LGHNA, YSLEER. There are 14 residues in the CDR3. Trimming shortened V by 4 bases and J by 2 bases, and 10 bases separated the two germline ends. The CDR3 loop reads CASSPSPPTDTQYF. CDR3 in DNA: TGCGCCAGCAGCCCCTCCCCGCCCACAGATACGCAGTATTTT.

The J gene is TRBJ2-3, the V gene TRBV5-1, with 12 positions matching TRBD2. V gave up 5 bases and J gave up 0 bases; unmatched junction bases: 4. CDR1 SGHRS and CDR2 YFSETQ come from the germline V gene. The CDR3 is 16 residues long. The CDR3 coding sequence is TGCGCCAGCAGTATAGGGACTAGCGGGAGCACAGATACGCAGTATTTT. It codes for CASSIGTSGSTDTQYF.

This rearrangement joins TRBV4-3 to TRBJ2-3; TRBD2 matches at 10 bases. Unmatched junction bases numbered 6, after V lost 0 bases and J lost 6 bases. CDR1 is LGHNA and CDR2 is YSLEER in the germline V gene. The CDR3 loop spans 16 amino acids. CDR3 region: CASSQDVAGGADTQYF. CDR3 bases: TGCGCCAGCAGCCAAGATGTAGCGGGAGGAGCCGATACGCAGTATTTT.

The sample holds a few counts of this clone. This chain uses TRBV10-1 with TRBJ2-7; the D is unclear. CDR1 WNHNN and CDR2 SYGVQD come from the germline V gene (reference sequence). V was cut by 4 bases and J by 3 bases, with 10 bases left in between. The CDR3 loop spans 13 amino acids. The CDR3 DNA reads TGCGCCAGCAGTGCTGGCTACAACTACGAGCAGTACTTC. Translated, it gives CASSAGYNYEQYF.

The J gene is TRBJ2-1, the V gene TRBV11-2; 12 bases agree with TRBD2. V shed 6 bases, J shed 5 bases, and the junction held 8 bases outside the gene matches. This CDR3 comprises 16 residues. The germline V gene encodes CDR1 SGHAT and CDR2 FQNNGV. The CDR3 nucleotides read TGTGCCAGCAGTCCTCGGACTAGCGGGAAAAACAATGAGCAGTTCTTC. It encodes CASSPRTSGKNNEQFF.

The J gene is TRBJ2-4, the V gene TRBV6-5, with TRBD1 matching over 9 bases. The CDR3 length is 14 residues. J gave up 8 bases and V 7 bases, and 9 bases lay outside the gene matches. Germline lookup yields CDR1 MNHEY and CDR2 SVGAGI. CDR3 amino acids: CASKPGQGWDIQYF. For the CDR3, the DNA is TGTGCCAGCAAGCCGGGACAGGGATGGGACATTCAGTACTTC.

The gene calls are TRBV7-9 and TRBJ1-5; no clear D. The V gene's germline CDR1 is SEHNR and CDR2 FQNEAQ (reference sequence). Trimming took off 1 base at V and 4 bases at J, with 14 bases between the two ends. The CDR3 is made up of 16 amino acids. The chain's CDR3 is CASSLGEAAMNQPQHF. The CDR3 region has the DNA TGTGCCAGCAGCTTAGGAGAGGCAGCCATGAATCAGCCCCAGCATTTT.

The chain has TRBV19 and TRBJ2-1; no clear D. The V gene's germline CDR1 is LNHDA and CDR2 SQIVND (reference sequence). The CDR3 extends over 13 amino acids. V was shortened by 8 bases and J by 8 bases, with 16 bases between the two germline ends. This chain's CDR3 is CASRALPRHEQFF. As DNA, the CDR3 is TGTGCCAGTCGGGCCCTCCCTAGACATGAGCAGTTCTTC.

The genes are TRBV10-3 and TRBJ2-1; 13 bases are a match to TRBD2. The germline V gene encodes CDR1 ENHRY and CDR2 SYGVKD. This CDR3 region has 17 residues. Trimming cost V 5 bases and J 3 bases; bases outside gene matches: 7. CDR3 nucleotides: TGTGCCATCAGTTATTCCGGGACTAGCGGGATCTACAATGAGCAGTTCTTC. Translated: CAISYSGTSGIYNEQFF.

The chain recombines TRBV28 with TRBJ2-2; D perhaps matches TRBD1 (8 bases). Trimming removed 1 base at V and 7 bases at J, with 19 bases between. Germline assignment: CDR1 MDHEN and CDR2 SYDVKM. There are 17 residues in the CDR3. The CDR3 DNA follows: TGTGCCAGCAGTTTATACCGGCGGACAGGGAGGGACGGGGAGCTGTTTTTT. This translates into CASSLYRRTGRDGELFF. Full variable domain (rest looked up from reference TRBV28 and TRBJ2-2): DVKVTQSSRYLVKRTGEKVFLECVQDMDHENMFWYRQDPGLGLRLIYFSYDVKMKEKGDIPEGYSVSREKKERFSLILESASTNQTSMYLCASSLYRRTGRDGELFFGEGSRLTVL.

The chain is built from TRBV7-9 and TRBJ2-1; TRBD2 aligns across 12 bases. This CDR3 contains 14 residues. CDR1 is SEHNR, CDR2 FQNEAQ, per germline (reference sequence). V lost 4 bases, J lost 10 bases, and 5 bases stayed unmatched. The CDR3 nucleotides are TGTGCCAGCAGCTCTAGCGGGAGGGCCAACGAGCAGTTCTTC. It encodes CASSSSGRANEQFF.

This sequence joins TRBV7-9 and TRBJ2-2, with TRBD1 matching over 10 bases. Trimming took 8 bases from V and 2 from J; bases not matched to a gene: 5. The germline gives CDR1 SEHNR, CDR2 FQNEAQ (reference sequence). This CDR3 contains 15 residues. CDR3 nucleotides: TGTGCCAGCCGAAGACAGGGGGCAAACACCGGGGAGCTGTTTTTT. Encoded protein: CASRRQGANTGELFF.

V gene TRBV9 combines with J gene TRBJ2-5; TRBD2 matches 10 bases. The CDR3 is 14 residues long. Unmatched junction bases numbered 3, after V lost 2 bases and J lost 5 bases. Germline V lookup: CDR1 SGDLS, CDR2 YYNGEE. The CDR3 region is CASSVLAGAETQYF. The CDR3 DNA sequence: TGTGCCAGCAGCGTTCTAGCGGGAGCTGAGACCCAGTACTTC.

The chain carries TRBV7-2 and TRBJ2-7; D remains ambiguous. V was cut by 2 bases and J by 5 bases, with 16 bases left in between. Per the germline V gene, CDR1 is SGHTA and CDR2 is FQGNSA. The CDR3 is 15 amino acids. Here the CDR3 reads CASSLKSQLGNEQYF. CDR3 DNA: TGTGCCAGCAGCTTAAAATCCCAGCTCGGCAACGAGCAGTACTTC.

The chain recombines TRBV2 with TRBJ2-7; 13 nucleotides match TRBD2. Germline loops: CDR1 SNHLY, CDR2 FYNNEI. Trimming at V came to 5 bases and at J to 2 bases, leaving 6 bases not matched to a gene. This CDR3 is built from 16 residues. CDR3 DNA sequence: TGTGCCAGCAGTATTACTAGCGGGAGGGGGACCTACGAGCAGTACTTC. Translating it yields CASSITSGRGTYEQYF.

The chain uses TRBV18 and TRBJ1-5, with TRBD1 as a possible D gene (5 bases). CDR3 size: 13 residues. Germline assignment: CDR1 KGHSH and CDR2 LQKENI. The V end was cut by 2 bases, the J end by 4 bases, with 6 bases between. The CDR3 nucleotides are TGTGCCAGCTCACCAGAGGGGAATCAGCCCCAGCATTTT. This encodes CASSPEGNQPQHF.

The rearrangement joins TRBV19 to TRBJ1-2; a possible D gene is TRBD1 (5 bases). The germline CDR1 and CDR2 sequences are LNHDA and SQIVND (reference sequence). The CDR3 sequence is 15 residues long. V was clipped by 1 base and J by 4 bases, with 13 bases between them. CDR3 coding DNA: TGTGCCAGTAGTATAGGACAGCAGAGGGTCTATGGCTACACCTTC. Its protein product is CASSIGQQRVYGYTF.

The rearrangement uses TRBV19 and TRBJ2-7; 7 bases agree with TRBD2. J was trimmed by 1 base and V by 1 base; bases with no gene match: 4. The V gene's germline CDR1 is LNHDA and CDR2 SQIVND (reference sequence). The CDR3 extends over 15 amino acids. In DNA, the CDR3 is TGTGCCAGTAGTATAGCGGGAGGAGTATCCTACGAGCAGTACTTC. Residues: CASSIAGGVSYEQYF.

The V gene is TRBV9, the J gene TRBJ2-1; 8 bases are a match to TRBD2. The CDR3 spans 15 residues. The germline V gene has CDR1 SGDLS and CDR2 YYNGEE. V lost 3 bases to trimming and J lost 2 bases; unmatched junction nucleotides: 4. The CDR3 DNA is TGTGCCAGCAGCGGTACTAGCGGAGCCTACAATGAGCAGTTCTTC. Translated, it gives CASSGTSGAYNEQFF.

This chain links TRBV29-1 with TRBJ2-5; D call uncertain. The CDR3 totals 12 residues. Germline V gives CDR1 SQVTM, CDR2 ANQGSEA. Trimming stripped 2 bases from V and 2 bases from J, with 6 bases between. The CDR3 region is CSVEQEQETQYF. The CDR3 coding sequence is TGCAGCGTTGAACAAGAACAAGAGACCCAGTACTTC. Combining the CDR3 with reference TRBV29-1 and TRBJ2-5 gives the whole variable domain SAVISQKPSRDICQRGTSLTIQCQVDSQVTMMFWYRQQPGQSLTLIATANQGSEATYESGFVIDKFPISRPNLTFSTLTVSNMSPEDSSIYLCSVEQEQETQYFGPGTRLLVL.

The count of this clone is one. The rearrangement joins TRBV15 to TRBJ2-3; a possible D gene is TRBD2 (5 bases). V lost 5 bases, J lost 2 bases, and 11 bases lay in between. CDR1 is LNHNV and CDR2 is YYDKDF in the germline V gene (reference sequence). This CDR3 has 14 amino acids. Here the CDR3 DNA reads TGTGCCACCAGCGGCGGACTGCTCACAGATACGCAGTATTTT. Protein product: CATSGGLLTDTQYF.

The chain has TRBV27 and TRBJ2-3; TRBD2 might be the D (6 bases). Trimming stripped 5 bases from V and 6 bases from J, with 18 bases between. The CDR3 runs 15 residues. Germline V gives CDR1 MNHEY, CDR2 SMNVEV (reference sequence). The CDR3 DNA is TGTGCCAGCAGTCCCTGGGCCCAACGGGGGGATACGCAGTATTTT. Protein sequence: CASSPWAQRGDTQYF.

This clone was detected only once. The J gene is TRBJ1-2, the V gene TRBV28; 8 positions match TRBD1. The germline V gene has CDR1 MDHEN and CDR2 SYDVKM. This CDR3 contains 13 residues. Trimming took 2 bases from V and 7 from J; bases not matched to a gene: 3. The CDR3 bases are TGTGCCAGCAGTTTAAGCGGGACAGGTGGCTACACCTTC. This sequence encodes CASSLSGTGGYTF.